This T cell receptor beta chain derives from a study of T-cell reconstitution after alpha-beta-depleted transplantation in children. CDR1 and CDR2 (germline): SQVTM, ANQGSEA. The CDR3 sequence is 12 residues long. The trim removed 7 bases at V and 8 bases at J, leaving 7 bases unmatched. Preparation of the TCRbeta library used unique molecular identifiers. TCRdb re-called the PCR reads with MiXCR, one entry per CDR3 protein. In the table there are around 700,000 distinct CDR3 sequences, around 13% of which are singletons. Sample: PBMCs, taken before TCRalphabeta/CD19-depleted stem cell transplant. This chain connects TRBV29-1 to TRBJ2-1; 8 nucleotides match TRBD1. The TCR was taken from a girl aged 2 to 9 with congenital amegakaryocytic thrombocytopenia, due to receive a stem cell transplant. CDR3 in DNA: TGCAGCGCAAAGCAGGGGGCTGATGAGCAGTTCTTC. It encodes CSAKQGADEQFF.